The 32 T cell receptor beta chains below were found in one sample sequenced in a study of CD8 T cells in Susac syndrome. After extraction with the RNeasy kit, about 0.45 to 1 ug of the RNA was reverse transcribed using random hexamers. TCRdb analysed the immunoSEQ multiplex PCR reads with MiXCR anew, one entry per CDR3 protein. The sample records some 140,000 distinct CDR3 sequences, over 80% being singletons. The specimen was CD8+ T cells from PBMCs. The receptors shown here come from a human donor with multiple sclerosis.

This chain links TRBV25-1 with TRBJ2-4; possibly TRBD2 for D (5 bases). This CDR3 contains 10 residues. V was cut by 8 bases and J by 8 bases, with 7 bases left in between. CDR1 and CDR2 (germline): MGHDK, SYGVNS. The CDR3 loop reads CASVGDIQYF. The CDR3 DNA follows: TGTGCCAGCGTCGGGGACATTCAGTACTTC. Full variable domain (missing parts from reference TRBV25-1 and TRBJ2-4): EADIYQTPRYLVIGTGKKITLECSQTMGHDKMYWYQQDPGMELHLIHYSYGVNSTEKGDLSSESTVSRIRTEHFPLTLESARPSHTSQYLCASVGDIQYFGAGTRLSVL.

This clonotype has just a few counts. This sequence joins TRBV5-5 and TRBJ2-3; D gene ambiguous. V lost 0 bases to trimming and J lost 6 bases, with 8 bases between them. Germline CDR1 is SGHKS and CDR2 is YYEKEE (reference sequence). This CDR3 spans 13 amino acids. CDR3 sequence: CASSLGGRDTQYF. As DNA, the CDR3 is TGTGCCAGCAGCTTGGGAGGTAGGGATACGCAGTATTTT.

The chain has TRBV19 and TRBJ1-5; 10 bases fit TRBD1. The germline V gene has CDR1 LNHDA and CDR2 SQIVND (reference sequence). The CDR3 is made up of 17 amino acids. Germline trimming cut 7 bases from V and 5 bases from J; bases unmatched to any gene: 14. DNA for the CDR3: TGTGCCAGTACCCCGGACAGGGGGGACCCTTTTGATCAGCCCCAGCATTTT. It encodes CASTPDRGDPFDQPQHF.

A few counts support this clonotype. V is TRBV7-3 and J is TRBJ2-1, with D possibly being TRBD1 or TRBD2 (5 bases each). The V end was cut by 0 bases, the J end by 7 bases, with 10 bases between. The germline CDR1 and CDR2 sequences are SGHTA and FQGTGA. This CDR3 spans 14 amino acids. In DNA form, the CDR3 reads TGTGCCAGCAGCTTAACGGGTGGGGGAAATGAGCAGTTCTTC. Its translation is CASSLTGGGNEQFF.

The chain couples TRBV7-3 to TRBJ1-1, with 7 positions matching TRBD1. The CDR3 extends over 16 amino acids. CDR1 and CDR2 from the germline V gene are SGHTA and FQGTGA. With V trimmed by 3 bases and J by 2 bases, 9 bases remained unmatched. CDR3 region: CASSFLRRGRNTEAFF. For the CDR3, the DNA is TGTGCCAGCAGCTTTCTTAGAAGGGGGCGAAACACTGAAGCTTTCTTT.

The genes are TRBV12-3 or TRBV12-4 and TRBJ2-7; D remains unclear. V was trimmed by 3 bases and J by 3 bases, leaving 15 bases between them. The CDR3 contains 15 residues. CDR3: CASSFRSFRDYEQYF. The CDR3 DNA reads TGTGCCAGCAGTTTTAGGAGCTTTAGGGACTACGAGCAGTACTTC.

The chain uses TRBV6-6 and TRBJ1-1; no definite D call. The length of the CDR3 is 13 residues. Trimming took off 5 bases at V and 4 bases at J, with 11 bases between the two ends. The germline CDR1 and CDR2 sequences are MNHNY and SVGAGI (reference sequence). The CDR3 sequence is CASSMGISTEAFF. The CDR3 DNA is TGTGCCAGCAGTATGGGAATAAGCACTGAAGCTTTCTTT.

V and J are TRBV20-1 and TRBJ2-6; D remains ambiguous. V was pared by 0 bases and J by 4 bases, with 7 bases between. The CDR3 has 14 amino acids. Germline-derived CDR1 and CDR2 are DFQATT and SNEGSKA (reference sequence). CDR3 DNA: TGCAGTGCTAGAGACTCGTCCGGGGCCAACGTCCTGACTTTC. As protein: CSARDSSGANVLTF.

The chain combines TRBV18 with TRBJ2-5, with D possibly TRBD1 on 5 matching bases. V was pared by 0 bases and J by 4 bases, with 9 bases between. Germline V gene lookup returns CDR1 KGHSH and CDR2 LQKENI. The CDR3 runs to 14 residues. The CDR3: CASSPPGDGETQYF. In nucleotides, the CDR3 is TGTGCCAGCTCACCACCAGGGGATGGAGAGACCCAGTACTTC.

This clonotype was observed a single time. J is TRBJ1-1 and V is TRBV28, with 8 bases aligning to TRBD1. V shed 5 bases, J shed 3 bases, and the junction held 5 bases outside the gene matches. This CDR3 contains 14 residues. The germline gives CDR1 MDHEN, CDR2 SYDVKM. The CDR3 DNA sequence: TGTGCCAGCAGTCTCACAGGGGGGGACACTGAAGCTTTCTTT. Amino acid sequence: CASSLTGGDTEAFF.

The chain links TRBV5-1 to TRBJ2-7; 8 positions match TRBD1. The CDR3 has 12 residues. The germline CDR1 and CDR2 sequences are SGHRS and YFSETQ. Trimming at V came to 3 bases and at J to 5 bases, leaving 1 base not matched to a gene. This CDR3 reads CASSWTGNEQYF. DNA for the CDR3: TGCGCCAGCAGCTGGACAGGGAACGAGCAGTACTTC.

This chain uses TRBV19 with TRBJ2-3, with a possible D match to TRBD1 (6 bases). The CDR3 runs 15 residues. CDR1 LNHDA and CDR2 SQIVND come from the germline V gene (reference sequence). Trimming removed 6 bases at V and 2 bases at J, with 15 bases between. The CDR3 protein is CASRSPRDNTDTQYF. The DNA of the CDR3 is TGTGCCAGTAGATCCCCCCGGGACAACACAGATACGCAGTATTTT.

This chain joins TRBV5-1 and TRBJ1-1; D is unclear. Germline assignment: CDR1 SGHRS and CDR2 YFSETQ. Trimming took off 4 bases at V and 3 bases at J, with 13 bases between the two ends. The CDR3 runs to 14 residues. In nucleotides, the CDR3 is TGCGCCAGCAGCCCACGGCCCCGGGACACTGAAGCTTTCTTT. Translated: CASSPRPRDTEAFF.

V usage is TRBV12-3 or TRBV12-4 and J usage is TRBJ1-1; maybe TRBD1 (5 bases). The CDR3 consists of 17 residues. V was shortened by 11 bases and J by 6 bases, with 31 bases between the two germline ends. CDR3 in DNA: TGTGCCGTCCAGTTTAATTATATTGGGGGACCGCTCCCTGAAGCTTTCTTT. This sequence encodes CAVQFNYIGGPLPEAFF.

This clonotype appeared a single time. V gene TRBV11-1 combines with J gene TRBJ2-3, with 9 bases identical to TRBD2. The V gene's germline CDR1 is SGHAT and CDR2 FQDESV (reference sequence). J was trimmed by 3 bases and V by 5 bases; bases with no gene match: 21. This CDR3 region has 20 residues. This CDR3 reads CASSSLLAGGAKPGTDTQYF. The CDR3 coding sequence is TGTGCCAGCAGCAGCTTGCTGGCGGGGGGGGCCAAACCCGGGACAGATACGCAGTATTTT. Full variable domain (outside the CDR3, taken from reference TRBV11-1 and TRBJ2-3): EAEVAQSPRYKITEKSQAVAFWCDPISGHATLYWYRQILGQGPELLVQFQDESVVDDSQLPKDRFSAERLKGVDSTLKIQPAELGDSAMYLCASSSLLAGGAKPGTDTQYFGPGTRLTVL.

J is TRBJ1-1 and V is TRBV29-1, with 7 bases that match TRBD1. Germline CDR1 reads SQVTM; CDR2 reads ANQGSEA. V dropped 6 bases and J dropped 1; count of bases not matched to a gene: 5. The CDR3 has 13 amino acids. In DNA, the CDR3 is TGCAGCGTAAGGACAGGTGGGAACACTGAAGCTTTCTTT. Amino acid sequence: CSVRTGGNTEAFF.

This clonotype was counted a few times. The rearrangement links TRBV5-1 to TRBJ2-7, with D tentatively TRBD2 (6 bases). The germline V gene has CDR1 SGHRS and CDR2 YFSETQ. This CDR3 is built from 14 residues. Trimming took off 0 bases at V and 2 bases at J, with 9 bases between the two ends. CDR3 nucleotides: TGCGCCAGCAGCTTGGGCGGGAAGCCCTACGAGCAGTACTTC. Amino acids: CASSLGGKPYEQYF.

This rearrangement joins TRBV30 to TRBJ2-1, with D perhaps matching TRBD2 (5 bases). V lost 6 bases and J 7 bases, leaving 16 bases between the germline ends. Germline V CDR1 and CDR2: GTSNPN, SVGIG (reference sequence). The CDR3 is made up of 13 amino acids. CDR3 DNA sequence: TGTGCCTGCACTCCGGAGGATGAAAATGAGCAGTTCTTC. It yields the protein CACTPEDENEQFF.

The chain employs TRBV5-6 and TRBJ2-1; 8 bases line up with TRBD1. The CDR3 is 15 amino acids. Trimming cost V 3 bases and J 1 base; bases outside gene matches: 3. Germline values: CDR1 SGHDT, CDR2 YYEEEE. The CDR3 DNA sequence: TGTGCCAGCAGCTGGGGGACAGGTTCCTACAATGAGCAGTTCTTC. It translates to CASSWGTGSYNEQFF.

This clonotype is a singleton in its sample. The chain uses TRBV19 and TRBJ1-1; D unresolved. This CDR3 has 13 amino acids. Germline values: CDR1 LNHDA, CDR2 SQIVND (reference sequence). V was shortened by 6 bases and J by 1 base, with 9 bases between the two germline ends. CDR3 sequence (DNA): TGTGCCAGTAGCGGCAGCTCGAACACTGAAGCTTTCTTT. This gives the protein CASSGSSNTEAFF.

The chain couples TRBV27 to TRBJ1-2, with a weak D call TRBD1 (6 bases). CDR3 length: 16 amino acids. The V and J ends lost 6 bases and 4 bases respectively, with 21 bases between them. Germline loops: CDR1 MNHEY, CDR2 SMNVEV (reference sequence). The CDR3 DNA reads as TGTGCCAGCAGCTATTCGACAGGCCCCGCTAGCTATGGCTACACCTTC. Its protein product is CASSYSTGPASYGYTF.

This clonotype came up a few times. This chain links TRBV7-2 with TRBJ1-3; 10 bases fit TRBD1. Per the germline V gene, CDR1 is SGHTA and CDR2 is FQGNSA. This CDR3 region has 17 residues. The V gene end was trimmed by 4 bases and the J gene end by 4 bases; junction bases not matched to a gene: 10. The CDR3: CASSWGTGDEWGNTIYF. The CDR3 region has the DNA TGTGCCAGCAGCTGGGGGACAGGGGACGAGTGGGGAAACACCATATATTTT.

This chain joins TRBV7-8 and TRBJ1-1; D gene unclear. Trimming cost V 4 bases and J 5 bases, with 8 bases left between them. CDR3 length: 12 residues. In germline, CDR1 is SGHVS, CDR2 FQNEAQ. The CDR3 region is CASSSDGTEAFF. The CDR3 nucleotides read TGTGCCAGCAGCTCCGATGGGACTGAAGCTTTCTTT.

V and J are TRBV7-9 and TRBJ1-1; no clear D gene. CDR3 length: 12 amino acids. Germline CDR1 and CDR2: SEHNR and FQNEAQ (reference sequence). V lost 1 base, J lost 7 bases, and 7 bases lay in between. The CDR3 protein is CASSLGGDEAFF. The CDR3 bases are TGTGCCAGCAGCTTAGGGGGAGATGAAGCTTTCTTT.

The CDR3 sequence: CASSRTGALTDTQYF. Here the CDR3 DNA reads TGTGCCAGTAGTCGGACAGGGGCTCTCACAGATACGCAGTATTTT. The rearrangement joins TRBV19 to TRBJ2-3; TRBD1 aligns across 9 bases. CDR3 length equals 15 residues. The V gene's germline CDR1 is LNHDA and CDR2 SQIVND (reference sequence). V lost 5 bases to trimming and J lost 2 bases; unmatched junction nucleotides: 5.

This CDR3 reads CSARISPSSYNEQFF. CDR3 sequence (DNA): TGCAGTGCTAGAATATCCCCAAGCTCCTACAATGAGCAGTTCTTC. The chain has TRBV20-1 and TRBJ2-1; no reliable D call. The germline CDR1 and CDR2 sequences are DFQATT and SNEGSKA (reference sequence). V dropped 2 bases and J dropped 0 bases, with 11 bases sitting between them. This CDR3 is 15 amino acids long.

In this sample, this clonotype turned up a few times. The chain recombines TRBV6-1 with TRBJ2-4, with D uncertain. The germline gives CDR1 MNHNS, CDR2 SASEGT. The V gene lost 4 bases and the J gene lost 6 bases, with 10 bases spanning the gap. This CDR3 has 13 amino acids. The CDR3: CASSVTRGNIQYF. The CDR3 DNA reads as TGTGCCAGCAGTGTGACGCGCGGAAACATTCAGTACTTC.

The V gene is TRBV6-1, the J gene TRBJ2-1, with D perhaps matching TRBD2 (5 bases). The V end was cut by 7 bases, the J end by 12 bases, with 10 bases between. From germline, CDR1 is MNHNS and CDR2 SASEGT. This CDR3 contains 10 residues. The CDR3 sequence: CASISGTQFF. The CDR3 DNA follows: TGTGCCAGCATTTCGGGAACGCAGTTCTTC.

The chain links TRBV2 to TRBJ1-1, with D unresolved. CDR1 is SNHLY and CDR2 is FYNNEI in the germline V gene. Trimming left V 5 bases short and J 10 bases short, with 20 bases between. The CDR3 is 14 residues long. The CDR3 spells CASSPWEIQNGAFF. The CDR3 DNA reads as TGTGCCAGCAGTCCGTGGGAAATTCAGAACGGAGCTTTCTTT.

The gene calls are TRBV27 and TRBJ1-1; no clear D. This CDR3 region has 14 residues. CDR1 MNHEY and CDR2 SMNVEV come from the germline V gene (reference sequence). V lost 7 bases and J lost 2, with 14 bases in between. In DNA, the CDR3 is TGTGCCAGCAAGCTGGGAGGAACAAACACTGAAGCTTTCTTT. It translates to CASKLGGTNTEAFF.

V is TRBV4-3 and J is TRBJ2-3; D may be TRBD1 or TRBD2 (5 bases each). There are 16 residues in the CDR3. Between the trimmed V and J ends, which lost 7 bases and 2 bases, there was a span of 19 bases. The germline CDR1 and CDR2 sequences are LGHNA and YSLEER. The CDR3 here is CASTPGDEGFTDTQYF. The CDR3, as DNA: TGCGCCAGCACCCCCGGCGATGAGGGGTTCACAGATACGCAGTATTTT.

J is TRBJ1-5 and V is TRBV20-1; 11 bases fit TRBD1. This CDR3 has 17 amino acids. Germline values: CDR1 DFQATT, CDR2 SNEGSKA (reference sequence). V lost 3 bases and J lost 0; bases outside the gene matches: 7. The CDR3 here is CSARGDRGDYSNQPQHF. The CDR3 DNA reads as TGCAGTGCTAGGGGGGACAGGGGGGATTATAGCAATCAGCCCCAGCATTTT.